The sequence of this T cell receptor beta chain was determined in a study of cytomegalovirus exposure and HLA in healthy donors. Whole-study context: Among the roughly 380 donors who were genotyped, about 80% fell in the genetic ancestry cluster that is associated with self-reported Caucasian donors.

60 Vbeta and 13 Jbeta primers were used in PCR. Some clones are missing from TCRdb's copy, which holds only in-frame ones; the method was immunoSEQ multiplex PCR. The sample contains approximately 77,000 clones, 72% of which appear only once. Germline V gene lookup returns CDR1 MDHEN and CDR2 SYDVKM. With 6 bases removed from V and 11 bases from J, the gap between germline ends came to 22 bases. This CDR3 is 15 amino acids long. The TCR was taken from a man aged 55 to 70 in good health and CMV-seropositive. Input material: PBMCs. V and J are TRBV28 and TRBJ1-4; maybe TRBD1 (6 bases). CDR3 protein: CASSPSTGDKTKLFF. CDR3 nucleotides: TGTGCCAGCAGCCCTTCGACAGGTGATAAAACGAAACTGTTTTTT.